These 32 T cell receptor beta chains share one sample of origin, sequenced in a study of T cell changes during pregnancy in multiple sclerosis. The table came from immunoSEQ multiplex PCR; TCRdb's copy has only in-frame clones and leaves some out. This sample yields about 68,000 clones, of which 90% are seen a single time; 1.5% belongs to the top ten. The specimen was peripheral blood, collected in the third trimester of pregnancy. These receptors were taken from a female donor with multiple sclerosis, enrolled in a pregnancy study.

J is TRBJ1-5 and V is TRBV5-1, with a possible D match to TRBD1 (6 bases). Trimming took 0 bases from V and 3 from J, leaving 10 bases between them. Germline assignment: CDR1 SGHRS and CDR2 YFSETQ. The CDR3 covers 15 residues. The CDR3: CASSLAAGVNQPQHF. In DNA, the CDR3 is TGCGCCAGCAGCTTGGCTGCAGGGGTCAATCAGCCCCAGCATTTT.

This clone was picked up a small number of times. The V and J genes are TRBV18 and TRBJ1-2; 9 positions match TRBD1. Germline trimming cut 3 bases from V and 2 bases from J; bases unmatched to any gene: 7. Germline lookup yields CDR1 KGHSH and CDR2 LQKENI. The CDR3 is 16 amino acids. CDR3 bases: TGTGCCAGCTCACCGCAGGGACAGGGACTAAACTATGGCTACACCTTC. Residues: CASSPQGQGLNYGYTF.

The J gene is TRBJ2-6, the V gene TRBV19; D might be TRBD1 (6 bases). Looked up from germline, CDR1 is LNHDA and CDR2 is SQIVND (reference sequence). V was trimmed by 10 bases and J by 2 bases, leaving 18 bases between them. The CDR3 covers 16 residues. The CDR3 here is CATRPGQSPGANVLTF. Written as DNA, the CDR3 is TGTGCCACCAGACCGGGACAAAGTCCTGGGGCCAACGTCCTGACTTTC.

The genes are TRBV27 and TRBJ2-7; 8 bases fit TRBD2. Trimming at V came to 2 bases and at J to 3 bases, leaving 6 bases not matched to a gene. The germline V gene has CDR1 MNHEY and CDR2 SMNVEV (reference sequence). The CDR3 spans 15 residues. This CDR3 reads CASSLGVSGGYEQYF. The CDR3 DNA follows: TGTGCCAGCAGTTTAGGGGTAAGCGGGGGCTACGAGCAGTACTTC.

Here the CDR3 DNA reads TGTGCCAGCAGTGAGGACAGGGGACCCATGAACACTGAAGCTTTCTTT. This gives the protein CASSEDRGPMNTEAFF. The chain recombines TRBV2 with TRBJ1-1; 9 bases line up with TRBD1. CDR3 length: 16 amino acids. CDR1 and CDR2 (germline): SNHLY, FYNNEI. Losses at the gene ends were 3 bases for V and 0 bases for J; bases not matched to a gene: 5.

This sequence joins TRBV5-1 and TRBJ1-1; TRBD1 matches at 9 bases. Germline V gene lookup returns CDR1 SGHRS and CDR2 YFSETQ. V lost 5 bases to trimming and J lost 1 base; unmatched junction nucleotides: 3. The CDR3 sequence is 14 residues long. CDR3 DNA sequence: TGCGCCAGCAGGGGGGACAGGGCGAACACTGAAGCTTTCTTT. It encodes CASRGDRANTEAFF.

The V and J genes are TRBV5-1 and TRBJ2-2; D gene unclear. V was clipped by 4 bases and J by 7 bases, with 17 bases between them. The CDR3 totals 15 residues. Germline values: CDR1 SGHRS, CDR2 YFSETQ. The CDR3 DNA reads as TGCGCCAGCAGCCCCCTGGTGGATGGCGGCGGGGAGCTGTTTTTT. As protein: CASSPLVDGGGELFF.

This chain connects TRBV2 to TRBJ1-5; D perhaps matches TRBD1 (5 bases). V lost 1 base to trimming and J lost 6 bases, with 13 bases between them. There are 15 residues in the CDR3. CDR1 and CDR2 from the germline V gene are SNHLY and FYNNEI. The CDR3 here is CASSEGTNFVQPQHF. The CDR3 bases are TGTGCCAGCAGTGAAGGGACAAACTTCGTTCAGCCCCAGCATTTT.

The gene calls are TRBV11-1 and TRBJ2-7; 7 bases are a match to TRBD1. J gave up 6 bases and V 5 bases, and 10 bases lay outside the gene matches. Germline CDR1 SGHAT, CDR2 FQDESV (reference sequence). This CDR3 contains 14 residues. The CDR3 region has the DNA TGTGCCAGCAGCGAAAGGGACAGAGGCGTCGAGCAGTACTTC. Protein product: CASSERDRGVEQYF. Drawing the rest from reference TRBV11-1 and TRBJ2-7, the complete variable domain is EAEVAQSPRYKITEKSQAVAFWCDPISGHATLYWYRQILGQGPELLVQFQDESVVDDSQLPKDRFSAERLKGVDSTLKIQPAELGDSAMYLCASSERDRGVEQYFGPGTRLTVT.

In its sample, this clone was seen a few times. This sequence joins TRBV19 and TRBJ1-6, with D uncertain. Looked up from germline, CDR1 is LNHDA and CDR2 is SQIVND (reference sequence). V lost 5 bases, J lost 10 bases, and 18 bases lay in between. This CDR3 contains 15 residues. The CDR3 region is CASSLPQAALSPLHF. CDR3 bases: TGTGCCAGTAGTCTCCCCCAGGCAGCCCTATCACCCCTCCACTTT.

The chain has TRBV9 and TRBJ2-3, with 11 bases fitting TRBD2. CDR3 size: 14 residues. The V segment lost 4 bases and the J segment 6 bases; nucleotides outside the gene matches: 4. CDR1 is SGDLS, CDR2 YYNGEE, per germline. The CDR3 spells CASSTTSGVDTQYF. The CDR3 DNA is TGTGCCAGCAGCACGACTAGCGGGGTGGATACGCAGTATTTT.

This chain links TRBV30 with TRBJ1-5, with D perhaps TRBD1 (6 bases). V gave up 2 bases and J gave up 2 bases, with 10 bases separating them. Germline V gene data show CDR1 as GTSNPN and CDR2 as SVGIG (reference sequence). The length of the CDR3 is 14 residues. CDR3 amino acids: CAWSRGSGNQPQHF. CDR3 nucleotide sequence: TGTGCCTGGAGTAGGGGGTCCGGCAATCAGCCCCAGCATTTT. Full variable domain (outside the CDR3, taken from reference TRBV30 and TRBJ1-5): SQTIHQWPATLVQPVGSPLSLECTVEGTSNPNLYWYRQAAGRGLQLLFYSVGIGQISSEVPQNLSASRPQDRQFILSSKKLLLSDSGFYLCAWSRGSGNQPQHFGDGTRLSIL.

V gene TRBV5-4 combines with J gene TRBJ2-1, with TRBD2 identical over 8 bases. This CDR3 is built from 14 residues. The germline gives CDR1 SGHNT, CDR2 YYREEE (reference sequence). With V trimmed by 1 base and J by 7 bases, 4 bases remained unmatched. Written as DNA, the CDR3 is TGTGCCAGCAGCTTGCAGCGGGGGTCGAATGAGCAGTTCTTC. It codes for CASSLQRGSNEQFF.

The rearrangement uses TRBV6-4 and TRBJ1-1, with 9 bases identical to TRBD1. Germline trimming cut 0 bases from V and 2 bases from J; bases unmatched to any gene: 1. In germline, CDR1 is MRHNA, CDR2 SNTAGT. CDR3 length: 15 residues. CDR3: CASSDSGQGNTEAFF. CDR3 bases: TGTGCCAGCAGTGACTCGGGACAGGGCAACACTGAAGCTTTCTTT.

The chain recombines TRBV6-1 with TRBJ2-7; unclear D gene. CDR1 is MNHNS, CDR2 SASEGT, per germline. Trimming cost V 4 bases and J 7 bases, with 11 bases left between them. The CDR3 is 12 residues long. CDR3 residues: CASSASSVEQYF. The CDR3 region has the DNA TGTGCCAGCAGTGCCTCCTCAGTAGAGCAGTACTTC.

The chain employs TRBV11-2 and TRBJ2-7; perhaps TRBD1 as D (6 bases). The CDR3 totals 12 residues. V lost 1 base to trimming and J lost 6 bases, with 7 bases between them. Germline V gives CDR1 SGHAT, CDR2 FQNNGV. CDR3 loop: CASSLGGPEQYF. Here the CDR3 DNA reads TGTGCCAGCAGCTTAGGGGGGCCCGAGCAGTACTTC.

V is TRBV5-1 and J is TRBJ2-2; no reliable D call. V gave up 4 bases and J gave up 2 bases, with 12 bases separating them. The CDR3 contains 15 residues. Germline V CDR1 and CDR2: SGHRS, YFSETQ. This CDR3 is CASSPPVANTGELFF. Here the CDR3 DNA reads TGCGCCAGCAGCCCACCAGTCGCTAACACCGGGGAGCTGTTTTTT.

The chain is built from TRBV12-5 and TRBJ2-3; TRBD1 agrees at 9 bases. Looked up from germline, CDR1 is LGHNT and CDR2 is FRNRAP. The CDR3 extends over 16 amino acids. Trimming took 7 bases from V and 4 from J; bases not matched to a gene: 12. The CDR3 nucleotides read TGTGCTAGTGTCCTTATGCCGGGACAGGGACCAGATACGCAGTATTTT. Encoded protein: CASVLMPGQGPDTQYF. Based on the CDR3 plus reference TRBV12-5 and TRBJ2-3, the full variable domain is DARVTQTPRHKVTEMGQEVTMRCQPILGHNTVFWYRQTMMQGLELLAYFRNRAPLDDSGMPKDRFSAEMPDATLATLKIQPSEPRDSAVYFCASVLMPGQGPDTQYFGPGTRLTVL.

Here the CDR3 reads CASSAGYSPSYEQYF. In DNA form, the CDR3 reads TGTGCCAGCAGTGCGGGTTACTCCCCCTCCTACGAGCAGTACTTC. The chain combines TRBV2 with TRBJ2-7; D is unresolved. V shed 4 bases and J shed 0 bases, with 13 bases lying between them. The germline gives CDR1 SNHLY, CDR2 FYNNEI. The CDR3 extends over 15 amino acids.

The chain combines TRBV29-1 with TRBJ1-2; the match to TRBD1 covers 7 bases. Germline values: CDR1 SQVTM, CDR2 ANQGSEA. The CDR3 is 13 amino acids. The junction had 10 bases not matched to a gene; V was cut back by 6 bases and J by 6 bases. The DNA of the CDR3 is TGCAGCGTCCCCTTAAGGGGGCAGGATGGCTACACCTTC. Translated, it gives CSVPLRGQDGYTF.

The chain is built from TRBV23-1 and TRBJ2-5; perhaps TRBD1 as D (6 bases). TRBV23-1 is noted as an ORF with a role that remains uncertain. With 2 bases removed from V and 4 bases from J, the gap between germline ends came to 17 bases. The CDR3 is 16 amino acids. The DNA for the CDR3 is TGCGCCAGCAGTCAACTAAGTTGGGGGCGCGGAGAGACCCAGTACTTC. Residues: CASSQLSWGRGETQYF.

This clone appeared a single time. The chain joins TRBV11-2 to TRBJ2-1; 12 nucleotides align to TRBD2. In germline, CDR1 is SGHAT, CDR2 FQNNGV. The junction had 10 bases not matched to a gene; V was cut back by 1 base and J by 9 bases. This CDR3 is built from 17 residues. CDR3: CASSLVAASGGASEQFF. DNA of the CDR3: TGTGCCAGCAGCTTAGTCGCGGCTAGCGGGGGGGCCAGTGAGCAGTTCTTC.

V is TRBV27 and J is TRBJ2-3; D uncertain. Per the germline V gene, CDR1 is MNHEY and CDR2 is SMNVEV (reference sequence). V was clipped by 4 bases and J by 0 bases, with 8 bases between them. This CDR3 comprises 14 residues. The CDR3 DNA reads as TGTGCCAGCAGTTCCAGACTGAGCACAGATACGCAGTATTTT. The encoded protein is CASSSRLSTDTQYF.

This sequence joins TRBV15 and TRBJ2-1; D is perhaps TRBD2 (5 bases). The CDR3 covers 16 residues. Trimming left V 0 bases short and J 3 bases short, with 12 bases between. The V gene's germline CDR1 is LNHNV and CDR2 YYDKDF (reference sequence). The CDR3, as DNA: TGTGCCACCAGCAGAGATCGCAGCGGTTACTACAATGAGCAGTTCTTC. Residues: CATSRDRSGYYNEQFF.

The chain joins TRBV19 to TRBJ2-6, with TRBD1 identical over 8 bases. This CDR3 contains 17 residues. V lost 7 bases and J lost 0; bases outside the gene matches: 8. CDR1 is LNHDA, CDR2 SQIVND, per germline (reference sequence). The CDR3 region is CASTDDRGTSGANVLTF. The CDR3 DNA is TGTGCCAGTACCGACGACAGGGGAACCTCTGGGGCCAACGTCCTGACTTTC.

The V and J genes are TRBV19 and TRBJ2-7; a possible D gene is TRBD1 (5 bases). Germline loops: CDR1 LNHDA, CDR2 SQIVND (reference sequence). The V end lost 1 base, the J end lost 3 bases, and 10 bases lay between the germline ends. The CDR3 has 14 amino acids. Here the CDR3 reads CASSIGDSYYEQYF. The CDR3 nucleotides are TGTGCCAGTAGTATAGGAGACAGCTACTACGAGCAGTACTTC.

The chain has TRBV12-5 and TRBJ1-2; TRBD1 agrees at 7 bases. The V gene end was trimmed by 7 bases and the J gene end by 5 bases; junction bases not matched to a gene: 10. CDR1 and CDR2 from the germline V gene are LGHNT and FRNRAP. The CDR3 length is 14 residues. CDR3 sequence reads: CASVLTGMEYGYTF. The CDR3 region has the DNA TGTGCTAGTGTCCTGACAGGGATGGAATATGGCTACACCTTC.

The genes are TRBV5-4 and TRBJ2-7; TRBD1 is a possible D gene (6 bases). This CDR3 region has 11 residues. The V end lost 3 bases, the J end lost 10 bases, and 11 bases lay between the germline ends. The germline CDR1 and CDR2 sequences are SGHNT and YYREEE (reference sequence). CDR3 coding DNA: TGTGCCAGCAGCTCGGACAGTTCCCAGTACTTC. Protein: CASSSDSSQYF.

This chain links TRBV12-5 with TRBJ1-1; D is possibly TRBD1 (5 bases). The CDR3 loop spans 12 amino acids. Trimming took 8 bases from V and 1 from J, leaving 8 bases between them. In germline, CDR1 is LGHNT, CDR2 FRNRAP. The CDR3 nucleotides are TGTGCTAGTAGACAGCGGAACACTGAAGCTTTCTTT. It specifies CASRQRNTEAFF.

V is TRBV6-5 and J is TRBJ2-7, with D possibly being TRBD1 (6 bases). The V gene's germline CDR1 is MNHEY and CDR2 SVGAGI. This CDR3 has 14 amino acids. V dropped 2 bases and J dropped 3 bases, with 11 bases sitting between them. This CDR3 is CASSYNRESYEQYF. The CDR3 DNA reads TGTGCCAGCAGTTACAACAGGGAAAGCTACGAGCAGTACTTC.

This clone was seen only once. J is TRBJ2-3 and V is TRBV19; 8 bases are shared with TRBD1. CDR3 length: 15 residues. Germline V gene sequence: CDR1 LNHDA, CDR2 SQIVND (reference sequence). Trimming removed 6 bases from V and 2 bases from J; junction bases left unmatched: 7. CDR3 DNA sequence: TGTGCCAGTAGCCGGTGGACAGGGTACACAGATACGCAGTATTTT. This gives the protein CASSRWTGYTDTQYF. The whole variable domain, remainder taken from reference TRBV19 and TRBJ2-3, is DGGITQSPKYLFRKEGQNVTLSCEQNLNHDAMYWYRQDPGQGLRLIYYSQIVNDFQKGDIAEGYSVSREKKESFPLTVTSAQKNPTAFYLCASSRWTGYTDTQYFGPGTRLTVL.

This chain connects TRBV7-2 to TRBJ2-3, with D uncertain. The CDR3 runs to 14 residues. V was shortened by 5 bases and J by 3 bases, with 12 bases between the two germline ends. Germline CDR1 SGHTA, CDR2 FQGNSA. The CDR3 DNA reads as TGTGCCAGCAGCCACTATGCGACTACAGATACGCAGTATTTT. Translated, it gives CASSHYATTDTQYF. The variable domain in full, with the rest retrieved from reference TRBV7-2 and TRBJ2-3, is GAGVSQSPSNKVTEKGKDVELRCDPISGHTALYWYRQSLGQGLEFLIYFQGNSAPDKSGLPSDRFSAERTGGSVSTLTIQRTQQEDSAVYLCASSHYATTDTQYFGPGTRLTVL.